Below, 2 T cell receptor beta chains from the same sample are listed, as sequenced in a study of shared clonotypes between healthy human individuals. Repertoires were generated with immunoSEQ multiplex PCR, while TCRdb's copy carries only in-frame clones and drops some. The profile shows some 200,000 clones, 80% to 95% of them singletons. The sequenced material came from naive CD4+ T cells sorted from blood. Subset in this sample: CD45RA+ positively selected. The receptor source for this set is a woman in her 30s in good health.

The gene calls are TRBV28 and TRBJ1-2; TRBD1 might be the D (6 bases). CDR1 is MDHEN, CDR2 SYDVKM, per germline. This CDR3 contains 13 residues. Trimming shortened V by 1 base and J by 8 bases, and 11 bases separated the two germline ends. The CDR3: CASSLSGAGGYTF. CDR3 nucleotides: TGTGCCAGCAGTTTATCAGGGGCCGGAGGCTACACCTTC.

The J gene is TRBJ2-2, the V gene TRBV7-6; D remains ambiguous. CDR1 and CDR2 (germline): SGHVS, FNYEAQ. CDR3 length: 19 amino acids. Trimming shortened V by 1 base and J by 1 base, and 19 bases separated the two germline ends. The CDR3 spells CASSLVVAGSPMNTGELFF. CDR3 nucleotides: TGTGCCAGCAGCTTAGTGGTGGCAGGCTCACCGATGAACACCGGGGAGCTGTTTTTT.